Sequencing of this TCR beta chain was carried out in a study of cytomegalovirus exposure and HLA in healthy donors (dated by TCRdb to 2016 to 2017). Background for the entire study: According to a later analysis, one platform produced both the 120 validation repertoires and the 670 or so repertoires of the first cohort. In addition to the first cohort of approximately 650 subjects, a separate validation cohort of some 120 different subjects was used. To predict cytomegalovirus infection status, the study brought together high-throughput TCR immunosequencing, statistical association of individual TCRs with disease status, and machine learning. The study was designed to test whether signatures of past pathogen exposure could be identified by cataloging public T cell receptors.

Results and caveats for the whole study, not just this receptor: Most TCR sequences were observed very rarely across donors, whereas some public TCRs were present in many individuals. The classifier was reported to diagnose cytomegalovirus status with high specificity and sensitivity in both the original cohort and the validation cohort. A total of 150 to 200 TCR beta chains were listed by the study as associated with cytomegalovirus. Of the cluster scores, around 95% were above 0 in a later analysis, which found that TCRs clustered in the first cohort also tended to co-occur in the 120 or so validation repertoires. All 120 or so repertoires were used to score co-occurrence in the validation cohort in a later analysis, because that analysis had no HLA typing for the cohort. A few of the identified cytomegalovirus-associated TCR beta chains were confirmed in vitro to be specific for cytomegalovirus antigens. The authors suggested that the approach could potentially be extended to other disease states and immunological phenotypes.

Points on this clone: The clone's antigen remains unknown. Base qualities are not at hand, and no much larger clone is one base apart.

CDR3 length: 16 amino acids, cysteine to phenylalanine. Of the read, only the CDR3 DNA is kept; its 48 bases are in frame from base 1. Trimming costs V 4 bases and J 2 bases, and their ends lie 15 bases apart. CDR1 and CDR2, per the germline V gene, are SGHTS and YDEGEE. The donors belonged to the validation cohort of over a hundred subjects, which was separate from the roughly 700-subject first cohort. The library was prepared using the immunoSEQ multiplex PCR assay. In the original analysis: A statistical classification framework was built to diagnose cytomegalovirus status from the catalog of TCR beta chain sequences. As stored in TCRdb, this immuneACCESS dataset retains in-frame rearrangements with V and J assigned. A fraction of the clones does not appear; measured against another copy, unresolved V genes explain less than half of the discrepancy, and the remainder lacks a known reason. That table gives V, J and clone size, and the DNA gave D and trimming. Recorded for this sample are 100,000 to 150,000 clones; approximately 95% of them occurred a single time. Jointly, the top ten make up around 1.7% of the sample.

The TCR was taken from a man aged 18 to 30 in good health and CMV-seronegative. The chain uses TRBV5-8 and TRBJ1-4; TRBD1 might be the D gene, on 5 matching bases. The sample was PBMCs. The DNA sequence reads TGTGCCAGCAGCCCTAGGCGGGGGACGACTAATGAAAAACTGTTTTTT. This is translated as CASSPRRGTTNEKLFF.